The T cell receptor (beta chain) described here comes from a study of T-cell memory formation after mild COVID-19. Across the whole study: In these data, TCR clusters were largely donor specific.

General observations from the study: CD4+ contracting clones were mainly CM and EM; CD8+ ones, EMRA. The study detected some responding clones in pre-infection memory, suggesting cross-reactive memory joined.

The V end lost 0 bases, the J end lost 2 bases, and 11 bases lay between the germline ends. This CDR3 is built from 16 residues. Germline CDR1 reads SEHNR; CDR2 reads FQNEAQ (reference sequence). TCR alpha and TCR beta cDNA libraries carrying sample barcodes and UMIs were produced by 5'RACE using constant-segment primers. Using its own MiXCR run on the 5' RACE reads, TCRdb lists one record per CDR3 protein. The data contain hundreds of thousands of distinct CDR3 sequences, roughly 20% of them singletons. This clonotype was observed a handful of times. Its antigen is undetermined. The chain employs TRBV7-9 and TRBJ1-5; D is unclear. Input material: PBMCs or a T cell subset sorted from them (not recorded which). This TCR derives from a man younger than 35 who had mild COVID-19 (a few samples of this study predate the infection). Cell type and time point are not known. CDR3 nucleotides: TGTGCCAGCAGCTTAGCGCGTGGCACAGGCAATCAGCCCCAGCATTTT. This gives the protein CASSLARGTGNQPQHF.